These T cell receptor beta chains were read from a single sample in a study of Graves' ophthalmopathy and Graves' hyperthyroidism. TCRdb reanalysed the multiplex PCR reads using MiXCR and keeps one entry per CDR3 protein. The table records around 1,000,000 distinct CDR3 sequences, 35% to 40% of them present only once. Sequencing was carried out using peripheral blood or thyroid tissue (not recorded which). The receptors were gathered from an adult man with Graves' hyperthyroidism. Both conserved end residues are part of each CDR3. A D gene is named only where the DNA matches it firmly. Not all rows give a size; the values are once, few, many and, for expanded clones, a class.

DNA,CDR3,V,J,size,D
TGTGCCATCAGGAGGGACAGGGAAAATGAGCAGTTCTTC,CAIRRDRENEQFF,TRBV10-3,TRBJ2-1,.,TRBD1
TGTGCCAGCAGTATAGCCCCGGTAGACAGGACCTCCGGGGAGACCCAGTACTTC,CASSIAPVDRTSGETQYF,TRBV6-5,TRBJ2-5,few,.
TGCAGTGCGCTCCAGGGGGAGTTTTCTGGGGCCAACGTCCTGACTTTC,CSALQGEFSGANVLTF,TRBV20-1,TRBJ2-6,many,TRBD1
TGTGCCAGCAGCTTGGGGGCCAGGGATGGCTACACCTTC,CASSLGARDGYTF,TRBV5-4,TRBJ1-2,few,.
TGCGCCAGCAGCCAAGAAATCTGGGCGCTAGAGACCCAGTACTTC,CASSQEIWALETQYF,TRBV4-3,TRBJ2-5,.,.
TGCAGCGTCAACGATGGGGGAGAGCCCCAGCATTTT,CSVNDGGEPQHF,TRBV29-1,TRBJ1-5,many,.
TGTGCCAGCAGTCCCGGGGACCAAGAGACCCAGTACTTC,CASSPGDQETQYF,TRBV11-2,TRBJ2-5,many,.
TGTGCCAGCAGCTTAGGTCTCGGGACTGTATCCTACGAGCAGTACTTC,CASSLGLGTVSYEQYF,TRBV7-9,TRBJ2-7,.,.
TGTGCCAGCAGCTTAGAGGGACACGCGTTCACCCAAGAGACCCAGTACTTC,CASSLEGHAFTQETQYF,TRBV12-3/TRBV12-4,TRBJ2-5,.,.
TGCAGTGCTAGAGGGGGTGCTTACAGGGGAGCAGGGGAAAAACTGTTTTTT,CSARGGAYRGAGEKLFF,TRBV20-1,TRBJ1-4,few,TRBD1
TGCGCCAGCAGCAGGGGACAGGGGAGAGAAAAACTGTTTTTT,CASSRGQGREKLFF,TRBV5-1,TRBJ1-4,many,TRBD1
TGTGCCAGTAGTGCCTCCACGGGGGAGCAGTACTTC,CASSASTGEQYF,TRBV19,TRBJ2-7,many,.
TGTGCCAGCAGTGGGGGGCCCGTAGAGACCCAGTACTTC,CASSGGPVETQYF,TRBV28,TRBJ2-5,.,.
TGTGCCAGCAGTGAACTTCGGGAGACCCAGTACTTC,CASSELRETQYF,TRBV28,TRBJ2-5,few,.
.,CASSIYLCSVAQGKETQYF,TRBV7-9,TRBJ2-5,.,.
TGTGCCAGCAGTACTCCGGGGGCGCGGGGCAATTCACCCCTCCACTTT,CASSTPGARGNSPLHF,TRBV7-8,TRBJ1-6,many,.
TGTGCCAGCAGCCCAAAAAAGAGGGTTTTAGCGAGCCAAGAGACCCAGTACTTC,CASSPKKRVLASQETQYF,TRBV11-2,TRBJ2-5,once,.
TGTGCCATCAGTTTTGGGGACGGGAGTCAGCCCCAGCATTTT,CAISFGDGSQPQHF,TRBV10-3,TRBJ1-5,few,.
TGTGCCAGCAGTTTTTCTTACGAGACCCAGTACTTC,CASSFSYETQYF,TRBV12-3/TRBV12-4,TRBJ2-5,.,.
TGCAGCGTTGAAGATCGGGCTAATCAGCCCCAGCATTTT,CSVEDRANQPQHF,TRBV29-1,TRBJ1-5,.,.
TGTGCCATCAGTGTAGGTGGGGGCCCAAATCAGCCCCAGCATTTT,CAISVGGGPNQPQHF,TRBV10-3,TRBJ1-5,many,.
TGTGCCAGTAGCTCCTCCGGGGACTTAAGGGCTTTCTTT,CASSSSGDLRAFF,TRBV19,TRBJ1-1,many,.
TGTGCCAGTAGTGCGACAGGGATGATTCTACGGGAGCTGTTTTTT,CASSATGMILRELFF,TRBV19,TRBJ2-2,.,TRBD1
TGTGCCAGCAGCCCCGCGTTGTTCGCTGAAGCTTTCTTT,CASSPALFAEAFF,TRBV6-1,TRBJ1-1,.,.
TGTGCCAGCAGTGAAAGGGGGGCTCAGCCCCAGCATTTT,CASSERGAQPQHF,TRBV25-1,TRBJ1-5,many,.
TGTGCCAGCAGCCAACTTTACCGGGACAGACCCTACGAGCAGTACTTC,CASSQLYRDRPYEQYF,TRBV11-2,TRBJ2-7,many,TRBD1
TGTGCCAGCAGCCACCGGGACAGGGGGCTCCGAGAGCAGTACTTC,CASSHRDRGLREQYF,TRBV14,TRBJ2-7,few,TRBD1
TGTGCCAGCAGCTTCCGACGGGAGGGTAGGGGTAGGTCCTACGAGCAGTACTTC,CASSFRREGRGRSYEQYF,TRBV11-2,TRBJ2-7,few,TRBD2
TGTGCCAGCAGTTTTGTAGGACAGACTCTCCACTTT,CASSFVGQTLHF,TRBV12-3/TRBV12-4,TRBJ1-6,many,.
TGTGCCAGCAGTTCCCGACAGGGGTTCGCAGTGAACACTGAAGCTTTCTTT,CASSSRQGFAVNTEAFF,TRBV12-3/TRBV12-4,TRBJ1-1,.,TRBD1
TGCAGTGCTAGTTTCGGACAAGAGGGGGCTTTCTTT,CSASFGQEGAFF,TRBV20-1,TRBJ1-1,many,.
TGTGCCAGCAGGACAGGGCCCCGCTCTGGAAACACCATATATTTT,CASRTGPRSGNTIYF,TRBV7-2,TRBJ1-3,many,TRBD1
TGCGCCAGCAAAGCAGGGGGAGCCGGCGATACGCAGTATTTT,CASKAGGAGDTQYF,TRBV10-1,TRBJ2-3,.,TRBD1
TGTGCCAGCACCAACTCCCGGGCAGGGAGTGAAGCTTTCTTT,CASTNSRAGSEAFF,TRBV6-5,TRBJ1-1,few,.
TGTGCCAGCAGCTTAGCCCTAGCGGGGTTGGCGGAGACCCAGTACTTC,CASSLALAGLAETQYF,TRBV7-2,TRBJ2-5,many,TRBD2
TGTGCCAGCGGCAGCATAAACACTGAAGCTTTCTTT,CASGSINTEAFF,TRBV5-5,TRBJ1-1,.,.
TGTGCCAGCAGTTCCGCCGGACTAGCGGGAGGCTCGTCCTACGAGCAGTACTTC,CASSSAGLAGGSSYEQYF,TRBV12-3/TRBV12-4,TRBJ2-7,few,TRBD2